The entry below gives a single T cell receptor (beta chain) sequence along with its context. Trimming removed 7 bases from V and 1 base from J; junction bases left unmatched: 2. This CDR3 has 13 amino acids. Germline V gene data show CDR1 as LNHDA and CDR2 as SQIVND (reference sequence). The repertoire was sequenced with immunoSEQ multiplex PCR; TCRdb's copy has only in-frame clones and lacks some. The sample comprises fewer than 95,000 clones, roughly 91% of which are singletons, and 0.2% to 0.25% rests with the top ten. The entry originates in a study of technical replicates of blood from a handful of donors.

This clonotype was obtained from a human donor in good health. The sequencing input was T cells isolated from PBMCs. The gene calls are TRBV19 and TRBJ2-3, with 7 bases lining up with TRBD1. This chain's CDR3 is CASNDRGTDTQYF. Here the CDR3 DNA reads TGTGCCAGTAACGACAGGGGCACAGATACGCAGTATTTT.